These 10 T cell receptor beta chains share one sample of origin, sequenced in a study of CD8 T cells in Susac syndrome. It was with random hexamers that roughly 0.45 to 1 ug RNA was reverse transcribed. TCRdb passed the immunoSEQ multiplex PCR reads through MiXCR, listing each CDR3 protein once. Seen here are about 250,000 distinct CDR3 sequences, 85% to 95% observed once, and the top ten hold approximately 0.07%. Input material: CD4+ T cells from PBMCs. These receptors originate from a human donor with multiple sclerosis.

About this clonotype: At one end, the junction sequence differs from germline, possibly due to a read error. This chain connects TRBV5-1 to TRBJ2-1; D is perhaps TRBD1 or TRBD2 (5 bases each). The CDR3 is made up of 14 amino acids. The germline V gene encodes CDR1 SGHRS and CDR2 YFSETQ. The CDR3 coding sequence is TGTGCCAGCAGCTTAGGGACCGCATACAATGAGCAGTTCTTC. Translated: CASSLGTAYNEQFF. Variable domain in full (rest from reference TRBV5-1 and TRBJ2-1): KAGVTQTPRYLIKTRGQQVTLSCSPISGHRSVSWYQQTPGQGLQFLFEYFSETQRNKGNFPGRFSGRQFSNSRSEMNVSTLELGDSALYLCASSLGTAYNEQFFGPGTRLTVL.

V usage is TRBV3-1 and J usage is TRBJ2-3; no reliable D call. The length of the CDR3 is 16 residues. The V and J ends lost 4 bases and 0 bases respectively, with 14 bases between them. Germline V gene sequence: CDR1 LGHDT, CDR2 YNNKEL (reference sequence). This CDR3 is CASSPGEFPSTDTQYF. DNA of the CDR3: TGTGCCAGCAGCCCAGGCGAGTTCCCTAGCACAGATACGCAGTATTTT.

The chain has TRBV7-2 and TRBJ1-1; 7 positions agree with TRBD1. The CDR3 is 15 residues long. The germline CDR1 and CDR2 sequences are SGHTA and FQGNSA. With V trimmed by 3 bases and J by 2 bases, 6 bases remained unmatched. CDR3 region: CASSFRQGVNTEAFF. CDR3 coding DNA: TGTGCCAGCAGCTTTAGACAGGGTGTTAACACTGAAGCTTTCTTT.

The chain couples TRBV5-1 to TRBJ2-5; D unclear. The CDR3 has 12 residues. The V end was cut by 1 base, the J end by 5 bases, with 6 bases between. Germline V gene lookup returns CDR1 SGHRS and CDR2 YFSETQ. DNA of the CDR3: TGCGCCAGCAGCTTGACGATGGAGACCCAGTACTTC. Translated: CASSLTMETQYF. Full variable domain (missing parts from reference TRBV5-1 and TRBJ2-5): KAGVTQTPRYLIKTRGQQVTLSCSPISGHRSVSWYQQTPGQGLQFLFEYFSETQRNKGNFPGRFSGRQFSNSRSEMNVSTLELGDSALYLCASSLTMETQYFGPGTRLLVL.

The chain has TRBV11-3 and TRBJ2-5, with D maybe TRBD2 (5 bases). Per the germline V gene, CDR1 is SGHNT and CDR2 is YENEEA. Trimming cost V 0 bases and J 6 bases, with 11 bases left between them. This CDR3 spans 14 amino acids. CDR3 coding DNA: TGTGCCAGCAGCTTAGACCCTAGCTTGAAGACCCAGTACTTC. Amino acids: CASSLDPSLKTQYF.

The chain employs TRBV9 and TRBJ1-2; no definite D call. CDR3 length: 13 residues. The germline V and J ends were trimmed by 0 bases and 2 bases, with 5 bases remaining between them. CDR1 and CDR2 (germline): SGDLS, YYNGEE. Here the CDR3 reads CASSVAQNYGYTF. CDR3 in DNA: TGTGCCAGCAGCGTAGCACAGAACTATGGCTACACCTTC.

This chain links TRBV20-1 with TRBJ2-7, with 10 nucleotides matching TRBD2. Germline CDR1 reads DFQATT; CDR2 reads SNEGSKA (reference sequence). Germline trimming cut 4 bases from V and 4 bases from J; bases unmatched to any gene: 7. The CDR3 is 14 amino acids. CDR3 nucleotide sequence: TGCAGTGCTACCCCAGGACTAGCGGCGTACGAGCAGTACGTC. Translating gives CSATPGLAAYEQYV.

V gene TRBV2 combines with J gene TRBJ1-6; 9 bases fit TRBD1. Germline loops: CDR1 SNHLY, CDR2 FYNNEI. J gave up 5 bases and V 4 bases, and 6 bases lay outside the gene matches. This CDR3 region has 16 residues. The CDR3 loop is CASSAQGARNNSPLHF. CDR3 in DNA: TGTGCCAGCAGTGCACAGGGGGCGAGGAATAATTCACCCCTCCACTTT.

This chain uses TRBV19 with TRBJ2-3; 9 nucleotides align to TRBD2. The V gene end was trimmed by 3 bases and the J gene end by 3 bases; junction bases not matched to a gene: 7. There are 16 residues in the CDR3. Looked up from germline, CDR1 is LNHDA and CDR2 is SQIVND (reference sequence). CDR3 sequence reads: CASSILRGGKTDTQYF. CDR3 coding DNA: TGTGCCAGTAGTATTTTGCGGGGGGGCAAGACAGATACGCAGTATTTT.

This CDR3 is CASSWDLRGETQYF. The CDR3 DNA reads as TGTGCCAGCAGTTGGGACCTCAGGGGTGAGACCCAGTACTTC. V is TRBV6-5 and J is TRBJ2-5; perhaps TRBD1 as D (6 bases). The V gene's germline CDR1 is MNHEY and CDR2 SVGAGI. This CDR3 is built from 14 residues. The V end lost 4 bases, the J end lost 5 bases, and 14 bases lay between the germline ends.